This T cell receptor (beta chain) was profiled in a study of blood T cell repertoires in COVID-19. Looking at the study overall: Material from acute and convalescent COVID-19 was sourced from the United States, Italy and Spain. PBMCs, B-cell-depleted T cells, or T cells provided the cDNA or gDNA that made up the material.

Original handling: Estimation of nucleated cell counts relied on the amplification of reference gene primers. The table came from immunoSEQ multiplex PCR; TCRdb's copy has only in-frame clones and leaves some out. V and J calls and clone size follow that table, whereas D and trimming were derived from the DNA. The sample yields around 140,000 clones, approximately 90% seen once. The V gene lost 4 bases and the J gene lost 0 bases, with 10 bases spanning the gap. The CDR3 sequence is 15 residues long. Per germline, CDR1 MNHEY and CDR2 SMNVEV (reference sequence). This sequence originates from a woman aged 45-65 years with acute or convalescent COVID-19. V is TRBV27 and J is TRBJ1-5; no clear D gene. The sample was peripheral blood. The CDR3, as DNA: TGTGCCAGCAGTTCGGTCAGGCATAGCAATCAGCCCCAGCATTTT. Translating gives CASSSVRHSNQPQHF.